These 7 T cell receptor beta chains came from one sample sequenced in a study of blood T cell repertoires in COVID-19. Sequencing used immunoSEQ multiplex PCR; TCRdb keeps in-frame clones, though not all of them. The repertoire has about 50,000 clones, 86% of them found once; the top ten carry roughly 15%. Sequencing input: peripheral blood. All receptors derive from a human donor in a cohort sampled during active COVID-19.

V usage is TRBV18 and J usage is TRBJ1-5, with a tentative D call TRBD1 (6 bases). CDR1 and CDR2 from the germline V gene are KGHSH and LQKENI. V lost 1 base and J 3 bases, leaving 7 bases between the germline ends. The CDR3 covers 14 residues. CDR3 loop: CASSPRGPNQPQHF. In DNA, the CDR3 is TGTGCCAGCTCACCACGGGGGCCCAATCAGCCCCAGCATTTT.

The genes are TRBV24-1 and TRBJ1-2; 8 bases fit TRBD1. Germline-derived CDR1 and CDR2 are KGHDR and SFDVKD. Trimming took 4 bases from V and 8 from J; bases not matched to a gene: 8. CDR3 length: 14 amino acids. CDR3 nucleotide sequence: TGTGCCACCAGTGACTCCGGACAGGGCTACGGCTACACCTTC. This encodes CATSDSGQGYGYTF.

The DNA of the CDR3 is TGTGCCAGCACCTCCAGTAGCGGGAGGGCCGACGAGCAGTACTTC. It yields the protein CASTSSSGRADEQYF. The chain joins TRBV7-2 to TRBJ2-7; the match to TRBD2 covers 11 bases. Germline V gives CDR1 SGHTA, CDR2 FQGNSA. Losses at the gene ends were 7 bases for V and 5 bases for J; bases not matched to a gene: 10. This CDR3 region has 15 residues.

This sequence joins TRBV6-5 and TRBJ2-7, with 8 nucleotides matching TRBD1. Unmatched junction bases numbered 7, after V lost 6 bases and J lost 3 bases. CDR1 MNHEY and CDR2 SVGAGI come from the germline V gene. CDR3 length: 14 amino acids. DNA for the CDR3: TGTGCCAGCAGGGTTGACAGGGGACTCTACGAGCAGTACTTC. Translation: CASRVDRGLYEQYF.

The genes are TRBV4-2 and TRBJ2-3; TRBD2 agrees at 7 bases. Germline CDR1 and CDR2: LGHNA and YNFKEQ. V shed 0 bases and J 0 bases; nucleotides not matched to a gene: 9. The CDR3 has 18 amino acids. CDR3 DNA: TGTGCCAGCAGCCAAGATCGGTCTAGCGGTATTAGCACAGATACGCAGTATTTT. Protein: CASSQDRSSGISTDTQYF.

The chain couples TRBV5-4 to TRBJ1-2; 10 bases match TRBD1. This CDR3 has 16 residues. CDR1 is SGHNT, CDR2 YYREEE, per germline (reference sequence). With V trimmed by 4 bases and J by 6 bases, 12 bases remained unmatched. CDR3 sequence (DNA): TGTGCCAGCAGCCAGAGGTTGGGACAGGGGTCGGATGGCTACACCTTC. Residues: CASSQRLGQGSDGYTF.

This chain connects TRBV27 to TRBJ2-1, with a tentative D call TRBD2 (6 bases). From germline, CDR1 is MNHEY and CDR2 SMNVEV (reference sequence). Between the trimmed V and J ends, which lost 3 bases and 2 bases, there was a span of 8 bases. The CDR3 covers 14 residues. The CDR3 coding sequence is TGTGCCAGCAGTTTGGGGGGAACCTACAATGAGCAGTTCTTC. Amino acids: CASSLGGTYNEQFF.